The entry below describes one T cell receptor (beta chain). The antigen is unknown. Per individual, the PBMC samples numbered at least one pre-ART and at least two post-ART. It was version v3.0 of the immunoSEQ assay that was run at survey level. Assay: immunoSEQ multiplex PCR; the TCRdb copy retains only in-frame clones and omits some. Of more than 20,000 clones listed, 65% to 90% were seen once; the top ten hold more than 15%. These data belong to a study of long-term antiretroviral therapy in people with HIV. Study outcomes and limitations: Those clones which expanded before ART made up the dominant part of the repertoire at all time points.

V lost 5 bases to trimming and J lost 4 bases; unmatched junction nucleotides: 8. CDR1 is MNHNY, CDR2 SVGAGI, per germline (reference sequence). The CDR3 has 15 amino acids. The chain couples TRBV6-6 to TRBJ1-5; 7 positions agree with TRBD1. The clonotype originates from a woman between 18 and 29 years old with HIV. Here the sequenced sample was unsorted PBMCs, taken at the start of antiretroviral therapy, before treatment. The CDR3 protein is CASSGRDSGNQPQHF. In DNA, the CDR3 is TGTGCCAGCAGTGGGCGGGACAGTGGAAATCAGCCCCAGCATTTT.